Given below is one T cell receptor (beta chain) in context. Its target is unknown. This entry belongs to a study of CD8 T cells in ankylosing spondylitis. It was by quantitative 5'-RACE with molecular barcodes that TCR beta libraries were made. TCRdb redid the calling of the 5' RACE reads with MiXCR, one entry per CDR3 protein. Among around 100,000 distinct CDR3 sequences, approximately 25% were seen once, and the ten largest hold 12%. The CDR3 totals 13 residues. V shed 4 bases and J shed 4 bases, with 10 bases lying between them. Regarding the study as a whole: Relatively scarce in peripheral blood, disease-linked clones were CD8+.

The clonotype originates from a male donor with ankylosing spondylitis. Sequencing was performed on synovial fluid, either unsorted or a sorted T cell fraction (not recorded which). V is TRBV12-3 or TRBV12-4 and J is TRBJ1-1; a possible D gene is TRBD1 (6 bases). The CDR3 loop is CASSWEGGTEAFF. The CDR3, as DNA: TGTGCCAGCAGTTGGGAGGGGGGCACTGAAGCTTTCTTT.